This T cell receptor (beta chain) came from a study of blood T cell repertoires in COVID-19. For the study at large: The United States, Italy and Spain supplied acute and convalescent COVID-19 samples. T cells, B-cell-depleted T cells, or PBMCs supplied cDNA or gDNA.

Original handling: Estimated nucleated cell counts came from reference gene primer amplification. Profiling relied on immunoSEQ multiplex PCR, and the TCRdb table lists in-frame clones only, not all of them. The V and J calls and clone size come from that table; D and trimming were worked out from the DNA. The table records 30,000 to 40,000 clones, 85% of them present only once. The TCR originated in a man in his forties or fifties with active COVID-19. The sample consisted of peripheral blood.

The CDR3 DNA reads as TGTGCCATCAGTGAGCCGACAGCGAACACCGGGGAGCTGTTTTTT. Translation: CAISEPTANTGELFF. J is TRBJ2-2 and V is TRBV10-3, with D possibly being TRBD1 (5 bases). Germline V CDR1 and CDR2: ENHRY, SYGVKD. V dropped 2 bases and J dropped 0 bases, with 7 bases sitting between them. The CDR3 is 15 residues long.